One and the same sample provided the 23 T cell receptor beta chains below, sequenced in a study of metastatic and nonmetastatic thyroid tumors. None of the patients had undergone any treatment ahead of thyroid surgery. TCRdb reanalyzed the PCR reads with MiXCR. The data contain about 17,000 clones, 26% of them seen just once; the ten biggest clones take up 22%. Sequencing input: tumor tissue. The source is a female donor with papillary thyroid cancer or a benign thyroid nodule (not recorded which). Some clones in this sample may be carry-over from other donors' samples.

This clone was observed many times. The rearrangement joins TRBV24-1 to TRBJ2-7; the match to TRBD1 covers 10 bases. This CDR3 has 14 amino acids. Germline CDR1 reads KGHDR; CDR2 reads SFDVKD. The J segment lost 6 bases and the V segment lost 4 bases, leaving 5 bases of the junction unmatched. The CDR3 loop is CATSESGTGVEQYF. For the CDR3, the DNA is TGTGCCACCAGTGAGTCCGGGACAGGGGTCGAGCAGTACTTC.

This clone has at least ten counts. J is TRBJ2-4 and V is TRBV27; D is perhaps TRBD1 (6 bases). Germline V CDR1 and CDR2: MNHEY, SMNVEV (reference sequence). The germline V and J ends were trimmed by 4 bases and 0 bases, with 16 bases remaining between them. This CDR3 is 17 amino acids long. This chain's CDR3 is CASSSPDGQLAKNIQYF. The CDR3 DNA reads as TGTGCCAGCAGTTCCCCGGACGGACAGCTAGCCAAAAACATTCAGTACTTC.

This clone has at least ten counts. CDR3 region: CASSYSYNGPWDVFLCNEQFF. The CDR3 DNA follows: TGTGCCAGCAGTTACTCGTACAATGGTCCCTGGGATGTTTTCTTGTGCAATGAGCAGTTCTTC. This chain links TRBV6-2 or TRBV6-3 with TRBJ2-1; D unclear. The germline V and J ends were trimmed by 0 bases and 6 bases, with 30 bases remaining between them. CDR3 length: 21 residues. Germline CDR1 reads MNHEY; CDR2 reads SVGEGT.

The table lists this clone with a few counts. This chain uses TRBV12-3 or TRBV12-4 with TRBJ1-5; D may be TRBD1 (6 bases). Trimming shortened V by 3 bases and J by 4 bases, and 10 bases separated the two germline ends. The CDR3 sequence is 14 residues long. The CDR3 protein is CASSFGQMNQPQHF. CDR3 DNA sequence: TGTGCCAGCAGTTTCGGACAGATGAATCAGCCCCAGCATTTT.

At least ten counts were recorded for this clone. The chain uses TRBV2 and TRBJ1-5; a possible D gene is TRBD1 (6 bases). Trimming stripped 8 bases from V and 3 bases from J, with 8 bases between. The CDR3 contains 12 residues. Looked up from germline, CDR1 is SNHLY and CDR2 is FYNNEI. The CDR3 DNA sequence: TGTGCCAGCCGGGACACCAATCAGCCCCAGCATTTT. Translated, it gives CASRDTNQPQHF.

This clone was detected ten times or more. This chain connects TRBV29-1 to TRBJ1-5, with a weak D call TRBD1 (6 bases). The germline CDR1 and CDR2 sequences are SQVTM and ANQGSEA. With 4 bases removed from V and 6 bases from J, the gap between germline ends came to 13 bases. The CDR3 spans 13 residues. CDR3 DNA sequence: TGCAGCGTTGTTAGGGGGAGGGTTCAGCCCCAGCATTTT. This codes for CSVVRGRVQPQHF.

By sample share, this clone is medium-sized. CDR3 sequence reads: CASSPAGGLYEQYF. The CDR3 DNA sequence: TGTGCCAGCTCACCCGCGGGGGGCCTCTACGAGCAGTACTTC. This chain connects TRBV18 to TRBJ2-7; 8 bases map to TRBD2. The CDR3 extends over 14 amino acids. The V gene end was trimmed by 3 bases and the J gene end by 3 bases; junction bases not matched to a gene: 4. CDR1 and CDR2 (germline): KGHSH, LQKENI. The full variable domain, completed using reference TRBV18 and TRBJ2-7, is NAGVMQNPRHLVRRRGQEARLRCSPMKGHSHVYWYRQLPEEGLKFMVYLQKENIIDESGMPKERFSAEFPKEGPSILRIQQVVRGDSAAYFCASSPAGGLYEQYFGPGTRLTVT.

The rearrangement joins TRBV20-1 to TRBJ2-7, with 10 bases matching TRBD1. The germline CDR1 and CDR2 sequences are DFQATT and SNEGSKA (reference sequence). The CDR3 consists of 14 residues. The trim removed 5 bases at V and 3 bases at J, leaving 7 bases unmatched. The CDR3, as DNA: TGCAGTGCTCCGGTAAGGACAGGGGGCTACGAGCAGTACTTC. Residues: CSAPVRTGGYEQYF.

This clone was picked up many times. The gene calls are TRBV28 and TRBJ1-2, with D possibly TRBD1 on 5 matching bases. V lost 3 bases, J lost 6 bases, and 11 bases lay in between. CDR1 is MDHEN and CDR2 is SYDVKM in the germline V gene. The CDR3 spans 13 residues. CDR3 sequence reads: CASSFQGRNGYTF. The CDR3 nucleotides are TGTGCCAGCAGTTTTCAGGGCCGGAATGGCTACACCTTC.

J is TRBJ1-5 and V is TRBV6-1; D unresolved. CDR3 length: 15 amino acids. Per the germline V gene, CDR1 is MNHNS and CDR2 is SASEGT. Trimming took 1 base from V and 1 from J, leaving 8 bases between them. The DNA of the CDR3 is TGTGCCAGCAGTGAAGAGGGAGGAAGCAATCAGCCCCAGCATTTT. It yields the protein CASSEEGGSNQPQHF.

This clone is labeled as medium-sized (0.01 to 0.1%). The chain recombines TRBV12-3 or TRBV12-4 with TRBJ2-7, with TRBD2 as a possible D gene (5 bases). The CDR3 extends over 15 amino acids. V dropped 1 base and J dropped 0 bases, with 10 bases sitting between them. CDR3 nucleotides: TGTGCCAGCAGTTTAGTGGGAGACCTCTCCTACGAGCAGTACTTC. Protein sequence: CASSLVGDLSYEQYF.

The V call is TRBV20-1, the J call TRBJ2-7; D might be TRBD2 (5 bases). The CDR3 loop spans 13 amino acids. Trimming shortened V by 1 base and J by 3 bases, and 10 bases separated the two germline ends. CDR1 and CDR2 (germline): DFQATT, SNEGSKA (reference sequence). CDR3 in DNA: TGCAGTGCTAGAGGCCGCCGGGACTACGAGCAGTACTTC. Protein product: CSARGRRDYEQYF.

In the case of this clone: The junction differs from germline at one of its ends, possibly a read error. The chain is built from TRBV11-2 and TRBJ2-3; 7 bases map to TRBD2. Germline V gene sequence: CDR1 SGHAT, CDR2 FQNNGV. This CDR3 comprises 14 residues. This CDR3 is CASILASGGVTQYF. The CDR3 nucleotides read TGTGCCAGCATCTTAGCTAGCGGTGGGGTTACGCAGTATTTT. The full variable domain, completed using reference TRBV11-2 and TRBJ2-3, is EAGVAQSPRYKIIEKRQSVAFWCNPISGHATLYWYQQILGQGPKLLIQFQNNGVVDDSQLPKDRFSAERLKGVDSTLKIQPAKLEDSAVYLCASILASGGVTQYFGPGTRLTVL.

V gene TRBV13 combines with J gene TRBJ2-1; 8 bases line up with TRBD1. There are 13 residues in the CDR3. V was pared by 6 bases and J by 8 bases, with 6 bases of the junction left unmatched. CDR1 is PRHDT, CDR2 FYEKMQ, per germline (reference sequence). The CDR3 spells CASSSGQGDEQFF. Written as DNA, the CDR3 is TGTGCCAGCAGTTCCGGACAGGGCGATGAGCAGTTCTTC.

On this clone itself: A junction end diverges from the germline sequence, so it may reflect a read error. This chain connects TRBV4-1 to TRBJ2-7; 10 nucleotides line up with TRBD1. CDR3 length: 16 amino acids. The germline gives CDR1 MGHRA, CDR2 YSYEKL. CDR3 amino acids: CASSLRGTGDAYDQYF. The CDR3 DNA is TGCGCCAGCAGCCTCCGAGGGACAGGGGATGCCTACGATCAGTACTTC.

This clone was seen ten or more times. The rearrangement links TRBV15 to TRBJ2-5; D is undetermined. Trimming shortened V by 0 bases and J by 7 bases, and 9 bases separated the two germline ends. The CDR3 is made up of 13 amino acids. The germline V gene has CDR1 LNHNV and CDR2 YYDKDF (reference sequence). The CDR3 nucleotides read TGTGCCACCAGCAGAGATCACTTTCGGACCCAGTACTTC. Protein: CATSRDHFRTQYF.

This clone was seen ten or more times. This may be a read error, as it is one base from a much larger clone. The chain carries TRBV5-6 and TRBJ2-7; perhaps D is TRBD1 or TRBD2 (5 bases each). Per germline, CDR1 SGHDT and CDR2 YYEEEE. The CDR3 has 17 residues. The CDR3 DNA follows: TGTGCCATCAGCTTGGTGGGGACCAGGAATAAGGCCTACGAGCAGTACTTC. This codes for CAISLVGTRNKAYEQYF.

This clone was detected a few times. The chain joins TRBV27 to TRBJ2-7; 9 bases align to TRBD1. The V gene end was trimmed by 5 bases and the J gene end by 2 bases; junction bases not matched to a gene: 4. Germline CDR1 MNHEY, CDR2 SMNVEV (reference sequence). The CDR3 extends over 14 amino acids. Written as DNA, the CDR3 is TGTGCCAGCAGTGGACAGGGGTCGGCCTACGAGCAGTACTTC. Protein: CASSGQGSAYEQYF.

The V call is TRBV5-1, the J call TRBJ1-2; weak D call: TRBD1 (6 bases). CDR1 is SGHRS, CDR2 YFSETQ, per germline. The CDR3 runs 14 residues. V gave up 0 bases and J gave up 10 bases, with 16 bases separating them. Here the CDR3 DNA reads TGCGCCAGCAGCTTGGTCTGGGGGCGATATCTCTACACCTTC. Translating it yields CASSLVWGRYLYTF.

V is TRBV5-1 and J is TRBJ2-7; 8 bases match TRBD1. Trimming removed 1 base from V and 0 bases from J; junction bases left unmatched: 6. Germline CDR1 is SGHRS and CDR2 is YFSETQ. CDR3 size: 16 residues. CDR3 nucleotide sequence: TGCGCCAGCAGCTTGTTGGGACAGGCCCCCTCCTACGAGCAGTACTTC. This translates into CASSLLGQAPSYEQYF.

As regards this clone: This may arise from a read error, as a much more abundant clone is one base away. The V call is TRBV9, the J call TRBJ2-1; D gene unclear. This CDR3 is built from 11 residues. Trimming left V 0 bases short and J 8 bases short, with 3 bases between. Germline V gives CDR1 SGDLS, CDR2 YYNGEE. Written as DNA, the CDR3 is TGTGCCAGCAGCGTAGGGTATGAGCAGTTCTTC. Amino acid sequence: CASSVGYEQFF.

The chain uses TRBV5-4 and TRBJ2-3; 9 nucleotides align to TRBD1. This CDR3 region has 16 residues. The V gene's germline CDR1 is SGHNT and CDR2 YYREEE (reference sequence). With 3 bases clipped from V and 3 bases from J, the junction kept 8 bases outside the gene matches. The CDR3 DNA sequence: TGTGCCAGCAGCTCCGCCGGGACAGGGCTTACAGATACGCAGTATTTT. Translating gives CASSSAGTGLTDTQYF.

To note about this clone: Possible read error: a much larger clone is one base away. V and J are TRBV11-1 and TRBJ2-6; D remains ambiguous. Trimming shortened V by 5 bases and J by 0 bases, and 11 bases separated the two germline ends. Germline V gives CDR1 SGHAT, CDR2 FQDESV (reference sequence). This CDR3 region has 16 residues. The DNA of the CDR3 is TGTGCCAGCAGCCCCGTACAGATCTCTGGGGCCAACGTCCTGACTTTC. Translated: CASSPVQISGANVLTF.